This T cell receptor beta chain was identified in a study of vaccination effects on CD4 cells after COVID-19. Background on the study: Samples came 142 and 148 days after COVID-19 diagnosis, before vaccination. Study findings and constraints: Mainly new vaccine-induced clones made up the post-vaccine spike-reactive clones in convalescents. In the late period after vaccination, infection- and vaccine-induced clones contracted markedly. A shortage of convalescent patients and an absence of early post-infection timepoints characterized the study.

This clone was picked up a small number of times. Antigen unknown. Repertoires were generated with immunoSEQ multiplex PCR, while TCRdb's copy carries only in-frame clones and drops some. The data contain about 26,000 clones, approximately 80% of them singletons. Prior to sequencing, the ViraFEST assay stimulated PBMC with viral peptide pools, which expanded the antigen-specific CD4+ T cells. Researchers isolated CD4+ T cells once approximately 10 days of culture had elapsed. Convalescent patients had PCR-confirmed SARS-CoV-2 infection between March and December 2020. Per the germline V gene, CDR1 is GTSNPN and CDR2 is SVGIG (reference sequence). V gave up 4 bases and J gave up 6 bases, with 22 bases separating them. There are 16 residues in the CDR3.

This clonotype originated in a human donor who had a prior SARS-CoV-2 infection. This specimen consisted of CD4+ T cells from PBMCs cultured with HCoV-NL63 spike peptides, obtained before COVID-19 vaccination. The J gene is TRBJ1-5, the V gene TRBV30; a possible D gene is TRBD1 (5 bases). Here the CDR3 reads CAWNPGRDLRTQPQHF. CDR3 DNA sequence: TGTGCCTGGAATCCAGGTCGGGACCTCCGAACTCAGCCCCAGCATTTT. The full variable domain, its missing parts supplied by reference TRBV30 and TRBJ1-5, is SQTIHQWPATLVQPVGSPLSLECTVEGTSNPNLYWYRQAAGRGLQLLFYSVGIGQISSEVPQNLSASRPQDRQFILSSKKLLLSDSGFYLCAWNPGRDLRTQPQHFGDGTRLSIL.